The clone carrying this TCR beta chain was seen ten or more times. As yet, its antigen is unknown. The entry originates in a study of metastatic and nonmetastatic thyroid tumors. Study information: Malignant and benign thyroid patients had repertoires compared in peripheral blood and tumor or nodule tissue.

None of the patients had undergone any treatment ahead of thyroid surgery. The ends were cut back, 0 bases at V and 1 base at J, with 17 bases in the middle. The CDR3 spans 18 residues. Germline CDR1 SGHRS, CDR2 YFSETQ. Notes on the study in general: Versus benign nodules, malignant thyroid tumors reportedly had significantly higher TCR beta diversity, in blood and tumor.

Under the authors' procedure: A papillary thyroid cancer distant-metastasis classifier was built from CDR3 differences across clinicopathological groups. Through MiXCR, TCRdb re-clonotyped the PCR reads. The V and J calls reflect TCRdb's pipeline rather than the authors' work. The table has roughly 40,000 clones, approximately 19% seen once. Sequencing input: tumor tissue. This TCR was sampled from a female donor with papillary thyroid cancer or a benign thyroid nodule (not recorded which). Some clones in this sample may be carry-over from other donors' samples. The chain carries TRBV5-1 and TRBJ2-1; D call uncertain. The chain's CDR3 is CASSLGAWGGDSYNEQFF. For the CDR3, the DNA is TGCGCCAGCAGCTTGGGGGCTTGGGGTGGAGATTCCTACAATGAGCAGTTCTTC. Supplemented by reference TRBV5-1 and TRBJ2-1, the full variable domain reads KAGVTQTPRYLIKTRGQQVTLSCSPISGHRSVSWYQQTPGQGLQFLFEYFSETQRNKGNFPGRFSGRQFSNSRSEMNVSTLELGDSALYLCASSLGAWGGDSYNEQFFGPGTRLTVL.